This TCR beta chain is drawn from a study of T cell repertoires in cytomegalovirus infection. General observations from the study: In two of eight donors, the top clonotype was HLA-C-restricted CMV-specific.

TCRdb re-called the reads through MiXCR, storing one row per CDR3 protein. Here the sample spans more than 150,000 distinct CDR3 sequences, about 30% being singletons. This clonotype came up a few times. Its specificity is not known. Germline assignment: CDR1 SGHRS and CDR2 YFSETQ. V lost 0 bases and J lost 2, with 12 bases in between. The CDR3 has 15 amino acids. The V and J genes are TRBV5-1 and TRBJ2-7, with D perhaps given as TRBD1 or TRBD2 (5 bases each). This clonotype was obtained from a human donor in good health (CMV status not recorded). Some clones in this sample may be carry-over from other donors' samples. The sequenced sample was PBMCs. The CDR3 DNA sequence: TGCGCCAGCAGCTTGGGACGGGGCAATCCCTACGAGCAGTACTTC. Its translation is CASSLGRGNPYEQYF.